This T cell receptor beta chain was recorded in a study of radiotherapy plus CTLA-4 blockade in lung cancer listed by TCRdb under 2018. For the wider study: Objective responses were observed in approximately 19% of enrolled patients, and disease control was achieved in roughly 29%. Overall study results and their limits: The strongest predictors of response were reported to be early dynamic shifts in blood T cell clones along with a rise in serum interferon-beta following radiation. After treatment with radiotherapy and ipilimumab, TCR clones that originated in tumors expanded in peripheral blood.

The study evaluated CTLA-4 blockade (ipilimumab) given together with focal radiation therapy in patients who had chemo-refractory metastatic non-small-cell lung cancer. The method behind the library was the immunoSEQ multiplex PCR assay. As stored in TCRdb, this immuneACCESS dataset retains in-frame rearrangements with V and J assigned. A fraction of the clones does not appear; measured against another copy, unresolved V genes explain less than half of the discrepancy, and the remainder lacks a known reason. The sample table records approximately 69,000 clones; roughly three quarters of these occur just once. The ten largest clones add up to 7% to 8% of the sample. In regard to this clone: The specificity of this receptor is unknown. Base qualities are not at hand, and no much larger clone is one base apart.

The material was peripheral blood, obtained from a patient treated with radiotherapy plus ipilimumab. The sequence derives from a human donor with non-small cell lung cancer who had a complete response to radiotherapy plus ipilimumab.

DNA sequence: TGTGCCAGTTTGACTAACACTGAAGCTTTCTTT. This is translated as CASLTNTEAFF. This receptor chain uses TRBV6-5 and TRBJ1-1; the D gene identity is not certain. The germline V gene specifies MNHEY as CDR1 and SVGAGI as CDR2. Reading from cysteine to phenylalanine, the CDR3 counts 11 amino acids. The kept DNA is CDR3 alone, 33 bases in frame from the first base. V loses 9 bases, J loses 2 bases, and the germline ends lie 7 bases apart.